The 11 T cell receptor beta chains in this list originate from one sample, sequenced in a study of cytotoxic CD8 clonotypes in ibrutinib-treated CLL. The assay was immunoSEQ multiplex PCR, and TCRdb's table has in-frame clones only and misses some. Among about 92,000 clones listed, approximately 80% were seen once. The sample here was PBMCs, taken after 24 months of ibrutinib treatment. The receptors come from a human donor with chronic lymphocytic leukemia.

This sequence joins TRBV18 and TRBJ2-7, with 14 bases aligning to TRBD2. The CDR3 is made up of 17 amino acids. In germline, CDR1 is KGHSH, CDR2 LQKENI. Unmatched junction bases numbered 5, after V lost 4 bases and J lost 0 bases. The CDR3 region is CASSHSGTSGSSYEQYF. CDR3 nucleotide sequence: TGTGCCAGCTCACACTCCGGGACTAGCGGGAGCTCCTACGAGCAGTACTTC.

CDR3 region: CASSPSRYNEQFF. The DNA of the CDR3 is TGTGCCAGCAGCCCGTCGAGGTACAATGAGCAGTTCTTC. J is TRBJ2-1 and V is TRBV7-3; D remains ambiguous. The CDR3 length is 13 residues. Trimming removed 5 bases at V and 4 bases at J, with 9 bases between. Germline CDR1 reads SGHTA; CDR2 reads FQGTGA.

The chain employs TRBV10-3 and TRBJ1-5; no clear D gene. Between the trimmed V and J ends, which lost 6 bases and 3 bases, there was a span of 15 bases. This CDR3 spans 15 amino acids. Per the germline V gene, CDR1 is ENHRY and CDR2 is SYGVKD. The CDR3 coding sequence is TGTGCCATCAGGGAGGACGGAGAAAACAATCAGCCCCAGCATTTT. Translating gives CAIREDGENNQPQHF.

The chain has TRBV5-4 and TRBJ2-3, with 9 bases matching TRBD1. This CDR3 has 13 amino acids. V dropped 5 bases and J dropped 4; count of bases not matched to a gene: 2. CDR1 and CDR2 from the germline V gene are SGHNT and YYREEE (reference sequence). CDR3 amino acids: CASRGQGADTQYF. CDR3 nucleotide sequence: TGTGCCAGCAGGGGACAGGGAGCAGATACGCAGTATTTT.

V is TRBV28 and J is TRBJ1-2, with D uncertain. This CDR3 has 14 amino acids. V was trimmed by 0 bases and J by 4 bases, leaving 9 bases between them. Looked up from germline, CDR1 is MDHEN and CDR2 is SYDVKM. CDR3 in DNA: TGTGCCAGCAGTTTATGGATGAGTGGCTATGGCTACACCTTC. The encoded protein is CASSLWMSGYGYTF.

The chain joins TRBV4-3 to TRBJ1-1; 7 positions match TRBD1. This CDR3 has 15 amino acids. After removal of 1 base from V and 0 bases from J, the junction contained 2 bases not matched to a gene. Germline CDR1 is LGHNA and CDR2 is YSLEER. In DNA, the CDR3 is TGCGCCAGCAGCCAAGGGACAGGTATGAACACTGAAGCTTTCTTT. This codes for CASSQGTGMNTEAFF.

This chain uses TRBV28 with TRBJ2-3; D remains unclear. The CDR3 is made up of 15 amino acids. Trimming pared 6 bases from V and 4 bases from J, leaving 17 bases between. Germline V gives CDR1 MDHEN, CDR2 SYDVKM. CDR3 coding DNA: TGTGCCAGCAGCCCCTCCCTAGTGATCGCAGATACGCAGTATTTT. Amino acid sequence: CASSPSLVIADTQYF.

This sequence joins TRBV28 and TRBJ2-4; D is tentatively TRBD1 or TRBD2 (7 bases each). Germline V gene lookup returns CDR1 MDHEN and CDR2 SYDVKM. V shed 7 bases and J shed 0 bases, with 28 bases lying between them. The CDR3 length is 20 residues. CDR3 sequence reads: CASNPVGGGGSAVAKNIQYF. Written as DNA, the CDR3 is TGTGCCAGCAACCCCGTGGGGGGAGGGGGCTCTGCGGTAGCCAAAAACATTCAGTACTTC.

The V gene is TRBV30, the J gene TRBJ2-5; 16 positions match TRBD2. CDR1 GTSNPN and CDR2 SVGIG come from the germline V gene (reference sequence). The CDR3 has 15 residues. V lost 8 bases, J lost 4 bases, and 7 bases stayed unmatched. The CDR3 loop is CATGLAGGPGETQYF. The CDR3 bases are TGTGCCACGGGACTAGCGGGAGGGCCTGGAGAGACCCAGTACTTC. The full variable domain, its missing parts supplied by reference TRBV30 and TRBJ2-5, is SQTIHQWPATLVQPVGSPLSLECTVEGTSNPNLYWYRQAAGRGLQLLFYSVGIGQISSEVPQNLSASRPQDRQFILSSKKLLLSDSGFYLCATGLAGGPGETQYFGPGTRLLVL.

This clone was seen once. In DNA, the CDR3 is TGTGCCAGCAGTGAACGGGCCATAGGAGCGGGAGGGCCTCAACTCCGCTACAATGAGCAGTTCTTC. Protein product: CASSERAIGAGGPQLRYNEQFF. The V gene is TRBV6-1, the J gene TRBJ2-1; 10 nucleotides align to TRBD2. There are 22 residues in the CDR3. Germline CDR1 MNHNS, CDR2 SASEGT. V shed 2 bases, J shed 3 bases, and the junction held 22 bases outside the gene matches.

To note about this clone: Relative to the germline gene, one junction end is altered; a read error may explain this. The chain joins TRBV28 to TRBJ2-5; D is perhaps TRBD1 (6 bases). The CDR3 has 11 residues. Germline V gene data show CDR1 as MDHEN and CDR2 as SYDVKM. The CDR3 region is CASSSRGGRHF. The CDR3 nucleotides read TGTGCCAGCAGTTCCAGGGGCGGTAGGCACTTC.